The present TCR beta chain was sequenced within a study of T-cell reconstitution after alpha-beta-depleted transplantation in children. Library preparation (for TCRbeta) was performed with unique molecular identifiers. A single record per CDR3 protein comes from TCRdb applying MiXCR to the PCR reads. The table has 550,000 to 800,000 distinct CDR3 sequences, around 13% seen once. V was pared by 0 bases and J by 4 bases, with 1 base between. This CDR3 comprises 11 residues. Germline assignment: CDR1 DFQATT and CDR2 SNEGSKA (reference sequence). The origin of this receptor is a girl between 2 and 10 years old with congenital amegakaryocytic thrombocytopenia, due to receive a stem cell transplant. The gene calls are TRBV20-1 and TRBJ2-1; no clear D gene. Sequenced material: PBMCs, taken before TCRalphabeta/CD19-depleted stem cell transplant. CDR3 DNA sequence: TGCAGTGCTAGAGAATACAATGAGCAGTTCTTC. This translates into CSAREYNEQFF.